The 3 T cell receptor beta chains below come from one sample, sequenced in a study of blood T cell repertoires in COVID-19. Profiling relied on immunoSEQ multiplex PCR, and the TCRdb table lists in-frame clones only, not all of them. The sample records more than 150,000 clones, 70% to 85% being singletons. Specimen: peripheral blood. All receptors come from a woman between 25 and 40 years old with acute or convalescent COVID-19.

The genes are TRBV27 and TRBJ2-2; 9 bases are a match to TRBD1. Germline CDR1 and CDR2: MNHEY and SMNVEV (reference sequence). This CDR3 contains 14 residues. The ends lost 11 bases at V and 5 bases at J; junction bases unmatched: 9. CDR3 protein: CAAGYRGRTGELFF. The CDR3 bases are TGTGCCGCCGGATACAGGGGGCGTACCGGGGAGCTGTTTTTT.

This chain joins TRBV19 and TRBJ2-1, with D perhaps TRBD1 (5 bases). The V gene lost 4 bases and the J gene lost 0 bases, with 10 bases spanning the gap. There are 15 residues in the CDR3. The germline V gene has CDR1 LNHDA and CDR2 SQIVND (reference sequence). The DNA for the CDR3 is TGTGCCAGTAGTAGCGGACAAAACTCCTACAATGAGCAGTTCTTC. Translating it yields CASSSGQNSYNEQFF.

This chain uses TRBV3-1 (or the pseudogene TRBV3-2) with TRBJ1-3, with D maybe TRBD1 (5 bases). Germline values: CDR1 LGHDT, CDR2 YNNKEL (reference sequence). CDR3 size: 17 residues. The V gene lost 3 bases and the J gene lost 0 bases, with 15 bases spanning the gap. Written as DNA, the CDR3 is TGTGCCAGCAGCCATAAAAGGACACCAAGCTCTGGAAACACCATATATTTT. It yields the protein CASSHKRTPSSGNTIYF.